The 12 T cell receptor beta chains below all came from one sample that was sequenced in a study of T cell repertoires in cytomegalovirus infection. Each CDR3 protein is one row after TCRdb ran MiXCR on the reads. The data contain hundreds of thousands of distinct CDR3 sequences, roughly 30% of them singletons. The antigens these receptors bind are not known. This sample comprised cultured CD8+ T cells from PBMCs, obtained from culture after CMV antigen stimulation. These receptors all stem from a human donor in good health (CMV status not recorded). Some clones in this sample may be carry-over from other donors' samples.

This clonotype appeared many times. The chain uses TRBV12-3 or TRBV12-4 and TRBJ2-7, with D tentatively TRBD2 (5 bases). This CDR3 comprises 15 residues. Trimming stripped 6 bases from V and 3 bases from J, with 18 bases between. The CDR3 loop reads CASSSHPLSGYEQYF. DNA of the CDR3: TGTGCCAGCAGCTCTCACCCCCTCAGCGGCTACGAGCAGTACTTC.

The chain recombines TRBV7-6 with TRBJ2-3; TRBD2 is a possible D gene (5 bases). The CDR3 totals 14 residues. Germline CDR1 reads SGHVS; CDR2 reads FNYEAQ. V dropped 6 bases and J dropped 4 bases, with 14 bases sitting between them. CDR3 amino acids: CASSAGMGADTQYF. The DNA of the CDR3 is TGTGCCAGCAGTGCCGGGATGGGTGCAGATACGCAGTATTTT.

As concerns this clonotype: Compared with germline, one end of the junction differs, possibly owing to a read error. The gene calls are TRBV4-2 and TRBJ1-2; no firm D call. In germline, CDR1 is LGHNA, CDR2 YNFKEQ. CDR3 size: 15 residues. The DNA for the CDR3 is TGTACCAGCAGCCAAGATGTATATGAGATGGATGGCTACACCTTC. Translating gives CTSSQDVYEMDGYTF.

The CDR3 is CASSPGTSGIRYEQYF. Written as DNA, the CDR3 is TGTGCCAGCAGCCCGGGGACTAGCGGAATCAGGTACGAGCAGTACTTC. The chain joins TRBV3-1 to TRBJ2-7; 11 nucleotides line up with TRBD2. Germline values: CDR1 LGHDT, CDR2 YNNKEL (reference sequence). The CDR3 totals 16 residues. V gave up 4 bases and J gave up 4 bases; unmatched junction bases: 9.

This clonotype was picked up a small number of times. The V gene is TRBV4-3, the J gene TRBJ2-7; 8 bases map to TRBD1. The CDR3 consists of 15 residues. The V gene end was trimmed by 1 base and the J gene end by 7 bases; junction bases not matched to a gene: 9. Germline CDR1 is LGHNA and CDR2 is YSLEER. DNA for the CDR3: TGCGCCAGCAGCCAAGCCGGACAGGGCCTGGGGGAGCAGTACGTC. Its translation: CASSQAGQGLGEQYV.

In its sample, this clonotype was seen a few times. The V call is TRBV5-5, the J call TRBJ1-4, with D tentatively TRBD1 (5 bases). Trimming took 2 bases from V and 4 from J, leaving 12 bases between them. Looked up from germline, CDR1 is SGHKS and CDR2 is YYEKEE (reference sequence). This CDR3 region has 15 residues. CDR3 DNA: TGTGCCAGCAGCTTTTCGGGCGGGGGTAATGAAAAACTGTTTTTT. It specifies CASSFSGGGNEKLFF.

The J gene is TRBJ2-7, the V gene TRBV10-3; D gene uncertain. V lost 3 bases and J 6 bases, leaving 15 bases between the germline ends. Germline CDR1 ENHRY, CDR2 SYGVKD. The CDR3 runs 14 residues. CDR3 coding DNA: TGTGCCATCAGTGATGGAGAAGACCCTCTCGAGCAGTACTTC. Its protein product is CAISDGEDPLEQYF.

This clonotype came up a few times. The chain couples TRBV19 to TRBJ1-1; D might be TRBD1 (5 bases). The V and J ends lost 2 bases and 0 bases respectively, with 13 bases between them. The CDR3 is 16 residues long. Per germline, CDR1 LNHDA and CDR2 SQIVND (reference sequence). CDR3 bases: TGTGCCAGTAGTATACGTCGACAGACAATGAACACTGAAGCTTTCTTT. Translated: CASSIRRQTMNTEAFF.

This CDR3 reads CASSLLNGAKAFF. CDR3 DNA: TGTGCCAGCAGTTTACTGAATGGGGCTAAAGCTTTCTTT. This rearrangement joins TRBV27 to TRBJ1-1; the D gene is possibly TRBD1 (5 bases). Trimming removed 2 bases at V and 9 bases at J, with 13 bases between. The germline V gene encodes CDR1 MNHEY and CDR2 SMNVEV (reference sequence). The CDR3 totals 13 residues.

This rearrangement joins TRBV2 to TRBJ1-2, with D tentatively TRBD1 (5 bases). This CDR3 comprises 14 residues. CDR1 and CDR2 from the germline V gene are SNHLY and FYNNEI. V lost 8 bases, J lost 2 bases, and 15 bases lay in between. CDR3 DNA: TGTGCCAGCCCCGGCGGCAGGGTGAACTATGGCTACACCTTC. It translates to CASPGGRVNYGYTF.

At least ten counts were recorded for this clonotype. The J gene is TRBJ1-1, the V gene TRBV7-6; D is possibly TRBD1 (6 bases). This CDR3 has 14 amino acids. CDR1 and CDR2 (germline): SGHVS, FNYEAQ. The V gene lost 4 bases and the J gene lost 1 base, with 10 bases spanning the gap. The CDR3 nucleotides read TGTGCCAGCAGCTCAACAGGGCCGAACACTGAAGCTTTCTTT. Its protein is CASSSTGPNTEAFF.

The genes are TRBV6-6 and TRBJ1-1; D gene unclear. CDR1 and CDR2 (germline): MNHNY, SVGAGI (reference sequence). Trimming took 2 bases from V and 7 from J, leaving 5 bases between them. This CDR3 contains 11 residues. CDR3 in DNA: TGTGCCAGCAGTTACGCCCTTGAAGCTTTCTTT. Translating it yields CASSYALEAFF.